This entry lists 29 T cell receptor beta chains sequenced from one sample in a study of shared clonotypes between healthy human individuals. Sequencing was performed with immunoSEQ multiplex PCR; in TCRdb, only in-frame clones are kept and a portion is missing. This sample has about 380,000 clones, with roughly 96% found just once. Sequenced: memory CD8+ T cells sorted from blood. Noted subset: CD45RO+ cells pooled with CCR7-negative TemRA cells. The receptors were sampled from a man aged 25 to 40 in good health.

On this clone itself: This specimen includes other DNA sequences encoding the same CDR3. The chain carries TRBV29-1 and TRBJ2-3, with 9 nucleotides matching TRBD2. The V gene end was trimmed by 5 bases and the J gene end by 3 bases; junction bases not matched to a gene: 0. Germline V gene data show CDR1 as SQVTM and CDR2 as ANQGSEA. The CDR3 totals 12 residues. The DNA for the CDR3 is TGCAGCGTTAGCGGGAGGACAGATACGCAGTATTTT. Its protein product is CSVSGRTDTQYF.

V is TRBV6-5 and J is TRBJ1-3, with D possibly TRBD1 on 6 matching bases. The germline CDR1 and CDR2 sequences are MNHEY and SVGAGI. Between the trimmed V and J ends, which lost 6 bases and 3 bases, there was a span of 12 bases. The CDR3 sequence is 14 residues long. The CDR3 DNA follows: TGTGCCAGCAGGCGGGACACCAATGGAAACACCATATATTTT. Its translation: CASRRDTNGNTIYF.

The chain has TRBV5-1 and TRBJ2-2, with D maybe TRBD1 (5 bases). Germline-derived CDR1 and CDR2 are SGHRS and YFSETQ. V was shortened by 2 bases and J by 7 bases, with 9 bases between the two germline ends. The CDR3 totals 13 residues. This CDR3 is CASSFGQDGELFF. The DNA for the CDR3 is TGCGCCAGCAGCTTCGGACAAGACGGGGAGCTGTTTTTT.

This clone appeared once. V and J are TRBV4-2 and TRBJ2-2, with D perhaps matching TRBD1 (5 bases). Germline CDR1 reads LGHNA; CDR2 reads YNFKEQ. This CDR3 is built from 14 residues. V lost 0 bases and J 6 bases, leaving 8 bases between the germline ends. CDR3 protein: CASSQEGQAGELFF. As DNA, the CDR3 is TGTGCCAGCAGCCAAGAGGGGCAAGCCGGGGAGCTGTTTTTT.

The chain is built from TRBV28 and TRBJ1-5; TRBD1 is a possible D gene (6 bases). Trimming took 3 bases from V and 7 from J, leaving 10 bases between them. This CDR3 has 13 residues. CDR1 MDHEN and CDR2 SYDVKM come from the germline V gene. CDR3 DNA: TGTGCCAGCAGTTTGAGGGGGTTCCAGCCCCAGCATTTT. Protein sequence: CASSLRGFQPQHF.

The chain recombines TRBV6-1 with TRBJ2-7; D unclear. The CDR3 sequence is 16 residues long. V lost 8 bases and J lost 2, with 22 bases in between. The V gene's germline CDR1 is MNHNS and CDR2 SASEGT. CDR3 region: CASGVLTALYTYEQYF. The CDR3 DNA sequence: TGTGCCAGCGGTGTACTTACAGCGCTCTATACCTACGAGCAGTACTTC.

As to this clone: Different DNA sequences within this sample yield the same CDR3. The chain links TRBV27 to TRBJ1-2, with TRBD1 as a possible D gene (5 bases). Germline CDR1 MNHEY, CDR2 SMNVEV (reference sequence). V lost 6 bases to trimming and J lost 5 bases, with 16 bases between them. The CDR3 is 14 amino acids. The CDR3, as DNA: TGTGCCAGCAGCCCGGGGCGGGGGTTTTATGGCTACACCTTC. Translating it yields CASSPGRGFYGYTF.

The table lists this clone with a count of one. This chain uses TRBV13 with TRBJ2-7; TRBD1 agrees at 10 bases. This CDR3 is built from 15 residues. The germline CDR1 and CDR2 sequences are PRHDT and FYEKMQ (reference sequence). V dropped 5 bases and J dropped 4; count of bases not matched to a gene: 8. CDR3 loop: CASSVDRGQGYEQYF. Here the CDR3 DNA reads TGTGCCAGCAGCGTTGACAGGGGGCAGGGATACGAGCAGTACTTC. Based on the CDR3 plus reference TRBV13 and TRBJ2-7, the full variable domain is AAGVIQSPRHLIKEKRETATLKCYPIPRHDTVYWYQQGPGQDPQFLISFYEKMQSDKGSIPDRFSAQQFSDYHSELNMSSLELGDSALYFCASSVDRGQGYEQYFGPGTRLTVT.

The chain has TRBV4-1 and TRBJ2-5; 12 bases align to TRBD2. The V segment lost 4 bases and the J segment 2 bases; nucleotides outside the gene matches: 5. CDR3 size: 16 residues. CDR1 is MGHRA and CDR2 is YSYEKL in the germline V gene. This chain's CDR3 is CASSRGLAGLQETQYF. CDR3 coding DNA: TGCGCCAGCAGCCGCGGACTAGCGGGGTTACAAGAGACCCAGTACTTC.

The chain is built from TRBV7-8 and TRBJ1-5; tentative D call: TRBD1 (5 bases). There are 16 residues in the CDR3. Trimming left V 1 base short and J 6 bases short, with 16 bases between. Germline assignment: CDR1 SGHVS and CDR2 FQNEAQ. DNA of the CDR3: TGTGCCAGCAGCTTAGGGGACGGCCCTATTGGTCAGCCCCAGCATTTT. Encoded protein: CASSLGDGPIGQPQHF.

The chain employs TRBV11-2 and TRBJ1-2; no reliable D call. This CDR3 is built from 11 residues. Trimming removed 6 bases at V and 0 bases at J, with 2 bases between. Germline V CDR1 and CDR2: SGHAT, FQNNGV. As DNA, the CDR3 is TGTGCCAGCAGGACTAACTATGGCTACACCTTC. Residues: CASRTNYGYTF.

This chain uses TRBV19 with TRBJ2-7; 7 bases agree with TRBD2. CDR3 size: 15 residues. Germline V gene data show CDR1 as LNHDA and CDR2 as SQIVND (reference sequence). Losses at the gene ends were 1 base for V and 1 base for J; bases not matched to a gene: 4. The CDR3 protein is CASSIAGGTSYEQYF. CDR3 sequence (DNA): TGTGCCAGTAGTATAGCGGGAGGAACGTCCTACGAGCAGTACTTC.

The chain joins TRBV5-1 to TRBJ1-2; D is undetermined. In germline, CDR1 is SGHRS, CDR2 YFSETQ. Trimming left V 0 bases short and J 1 base short, with 7 bases between. The CDR3 has 14 amino acids. CDR3 region: CASSLEAFNYGYTF. The DNA for the CDR3 is TGCGCCAGCAGCTTGGAGGCGTTTAACTATGGCTACACCTTC. The full variable domain, with the rest looked up from reference TRBV5-1 and TRBJ1-2, is KAGVTQTPRYLIKTRGQQVTLSCSPISGHRSVSWYQQTPGQGLQFLFEYFSETQRNKGNFPGRFSGRQFSNSRSEMNVSTLELGDSALYLCASSLEAFNYGYTFGSGTRLTVV.

This clone was counted between two and nine times. The CDR3 protein is CAWSVRDNQPQHF. The CDR3 DNA sequence: TGTGCCTGGAGTGTACGGGACAATCAGCCCCAGCATTTT. The chain employs TRBV30 and TRBJ1-5; D unresolved. The CDR3 is made up of 13 amino acids. V shed 0 bases and J shed 3 bases, with 6 bases lying between them. Germline V gives CDR1 GTSNPN, CDR2 SVGIG (reference sequence).

The J gene is TRBJ2-5, the V gene TRBV30; possibly TRBD1 or TRBD2 for D (6 bases each). The CDR3 sequence is 17 residues long. Germline V gene sequence: CDR1 GTSNPN, CDR2 SVGIG (reference sequence). V lost 2 bases and J 1 base, leaving 20 bases between the germline ends. CDR3: CAWSLKVGGHLQETQYF. CDR3 DNA sequence: TGTGCCTGGAGTCTCAAGGTGGGGGGACACCTCCAAGAGACCCAGTACTTC.

V is TRBV7-9 and J is TRBJ2-7, with 9 bases fitting TRBD2. This CDR3 comprises 15 residues. J was trimmed by 4 bases and V by 1 base; bases with no gene match: 5. Germline V gives CDR1 SEHNR, CDR2 FQNEAQ (reference sequence). CDR3 DNA: TGTGCCAGCAGCTTAGGGGGTAGCGGGAGTTACGAGCAGTACTTC. The encoded protein is CASSLGGSGSYEQYF.

The chain couples TRBV5-1 to TRBJ1-5, with a tentative D call TRBD1 (6 bases). In germline, CDR1 is SGHRS, CDR2 YFSETQ. V shed 4 bases and J shed 5 bases, with 13 bases lying between them. The CDR3 contains 14 residues. CDR3 loop: CASSPDRGDQPQHF. CDR3 bases: TGCGCCAGCAGCCCGGACAGAGGGGATCAGCCCCAGCATTTT.

This rearrangement joins TRBV7-6 to TRBJ1-4, with D possibly being TRBD1 (5 bases). The CDR3 has 15 amino acids. Trimming removed 5 bases from V and 0 bases from J, with 10 bases in between. Looked up from germline, CDR1 is SGHVS and CDR2 is FNYEAQ. The CDR3 spells CASSRDGATNEKLFF. The CDR3 DNA follows: TGTGCCAGCAGCAGGGACGGAGCAACTAATGAAAAACTGTTTTTT. The full variable domain, in which reference TRBV7-6 and TRBJ1-4 provide the parts outside the CDR3, is GAGVSQSPRYKVTKRGQDVALRCDPISGHVSLYWYRQALGQGPEFLTYFNYEAQQDKSGLPNDRFSAERPEGSISTLTIQRTEQRDSAMYRCASSRDGATNEKLFFGSGTQLSVL.

This chain uses TRBV5-4 with TRBJ2-3, with 7 bases fitting TRBD2. V trimming: 3 bases; J trimming: 6 bases; junction bases outside the gene matches: 10. The CDR3 spans 15 residues. In germline, CDR1 is SGHNT, CDR2 YYREEE (reference sequence). The CDR3 sequence is CASSSLGGGPDTQYF. In DNA form, the CDR3 reads TGTGCCAGCAGCTCTTTGGGGGGAGGGCCGGATACGCAGTATTTT.

The V call is TRBV10-3, the J call TRBJ1-3; a possible D gene is TRBD1 (5 bases). The germline CDR1 and CDR2 sequences are ENHRY and SYGVKD. The CDR3 contains 13 residues. Trimming pared 6 bases from V and 0 bases from J, leaving 6 bases between. The chain's CDR3 is CAISGASGNTIYF. Written as DNA, the CDR3 is TGTGCCATCAGCGGGGCCTCTGGAAACACCATATATTTT.

A single count supports this clone. The V and J genes are TRBV5-1 and TRBJ1-5; D remains unclear. Trimming stripped 0 bases from V and 3 bases from J, with 7 bases between. CDR3 length equals 14 residues. Germline V lookup: CDR1 SGHRS, CDR2 YFSETQ. CDR3 loop: CASSLEGPNQPQHF. CDR3 DNA: TGCGCCAGCAGCTTGGAAGGCCCCAATCAGCCCCAGCATTTT.

V is TRBV27 and J is TRBJ2-2; 9 bases are a match to TRBD1. Germline V CDR1 and CDR2: MNHEY, SMNVEV (reference sequence). The CDR3 runs to 16 residues. V was clipped by 6 bases and J by 2 bases; unmatched bases: 7. DNA for the CDR3: TGTGCCAGCAGCCAAACAGGGGGCCTAAACACCGGGGAGCTGTTTTTT. Translated: CASSQTGGLNTGELFF.

This CDR3 reads CASSRPSGQETQYF. The CDR3 DNA reads as TGTGCCAGCAGCCGTCCTAGCGGGCAAGAGACCCAGTACTTC. The rearrangement joins TRBV11-1 to TRBJ2-5, with TRBD2 matching over 8 bases. V dropped 5 bases and J dropped 2; count of bases not matched to a gene: 4. This CDR3 is built from 14 residues. The V gene's germline CDR1 is SGHAT and CDR2 FQDESV (reference sequence).

The genes are TRBV29-1 and TRBJ1-5, with D unresolved. Germline V gene data show CDR1 as SQVTM and CDR2 as ANQGSEA. Between the trimmed V and J ends, which lost 4 bases and 3 bases, there was a span of 10 bases. The CDR3 spans 13 residues. The CDR3 DNA follows: TGCAGCGTTGTGTTTACAGTCAATCAGCCCCAGCATTTT. Translated, it gives CSVVFTVNQPQHF. The variable domain in full, completed from reference TRBV29-1 and TRBJ1-5, reads SAVISQKPSRDICQRGTSLTIQCQVDSQVTMMFWYRQQPGQSLTLIATANQGSEATYESGFVIDKFPISRPNLTFSTLTVSNMSPEDSSIYLCSVVFTVNQPQHFGDGTRLSIL.

Remarks on this clone: Other DNA sequences in the sample encode the same CDR3. V and J are TRBV7-9 and TRBJ2-5; unclear D gene. The germline V and J ends were trimmed by 1 base and 5 bases, with 8 bases remaining between them. The CDR3 is 13 residues long. From germline, CDR1 is SEHNR and CDR2 FQNEAQ (reference sequence). The chain's CDR3 is CASSLGVWETQYF. CDR3 DNA sequence: TGTGCCAGCAGCTTAGGCGTCTGGGAGACCCAGTACTTC.

The genes are TRBV29-1 and TRBJ2-5, with D possibly matching TRBD1 (5 bases). The germline V and J ends were trimmed by 4 bases and 3 bases, with 12 bases remaining between them. The CDR3 is 13 amino acids. The germline gives CDR1 SQVTM, CDR2 ANQGSEA. CDR3 sequence reads: CSVGLRQKETQYF. DNA of the CDR3: TGCAGCGTTGGGCTCAGACAGAAAGAGACCCAGTACTTC.

This clone was counted a single time. Here the CDR3 DNA reads TGTGCCAGCAGCCAAGGGGTCCCAGGGGGGCAGTTCTTC. Amino acid sequence: CASSQGVPGGQFF. This chain links TRBV14 with TRBJ2-1; 7 bases fit TRBD1. Germline CDR1 and CDR2: SGHDN and FVKESK. The CDR3 is 13 residues long. The V segment lost 1 base and the J segment 12 bases; nucleotides outside the gene matches: 6.

The chain is built from TRBV7-2 and TRBJ2-7; 8 bases are shared with TRBD2. Germline assignment: CDR1 SGHTA and CDR2 FQGNSA. Trimming cost V 5 bases and J 3 bases; bases outside gene matches: 9. CDR3 length: 15 amino acids. The DNA of the CDR3 is TGTGCCAGCAGCGGGGGCTTTAGCGGGATCTACGAGCAGTACTTC. This encodes CASSGGFSGIYEQYF.

The CDR3 loop is CASSLTDNQPQHF. The CDR3 DNA is TGTGCCAGCAGCTTAACGGATAATCAGCCCCAGCATTTT. The rearrangement joins TRBV7-8 to TRBJ1-5, with unresolved D. Trimming took off 2 bases at V and 4 bases at J, with 6 bases between the two ends. The germline V gene encodes CDR1 SGHVS and CDR2 FQNEAQ. The CDR3 is 13 residues long.